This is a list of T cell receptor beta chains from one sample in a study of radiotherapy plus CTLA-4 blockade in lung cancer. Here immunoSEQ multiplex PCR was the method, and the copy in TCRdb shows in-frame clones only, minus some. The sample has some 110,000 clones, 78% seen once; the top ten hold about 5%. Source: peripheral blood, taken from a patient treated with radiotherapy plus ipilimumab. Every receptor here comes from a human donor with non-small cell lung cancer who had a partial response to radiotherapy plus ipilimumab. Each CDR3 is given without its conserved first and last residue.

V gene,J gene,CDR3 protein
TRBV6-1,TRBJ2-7,ASSGDPSGIGEQY
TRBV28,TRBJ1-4,ASSPTGGLEKLF
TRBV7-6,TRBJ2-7,ARIQGHLHEQY
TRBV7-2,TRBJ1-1,ASSLGRSNTEAF
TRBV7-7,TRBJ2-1,ASSQTGGEGNEQF
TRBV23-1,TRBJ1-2,ASSAIKGHHYGYT
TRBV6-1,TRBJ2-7,ASREEKIVSHNEQY
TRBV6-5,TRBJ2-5,ASRRFGQAVTQY
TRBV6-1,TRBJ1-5,ASSVGQGSNQPQH
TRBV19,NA,ASGSPGPYEQY
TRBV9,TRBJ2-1,ASSARGRTSGRGLGEQF
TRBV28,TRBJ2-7,ASSEGGQVIYEQY
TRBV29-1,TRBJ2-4,SGHAKNIQY
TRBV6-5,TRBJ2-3,ASTPPGATDTQY
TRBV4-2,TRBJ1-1,ASSQDRIGQGNTEAF
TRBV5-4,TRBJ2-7,ASKKGSLYEQY
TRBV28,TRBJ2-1,ASSSYLSRGRRDEQF
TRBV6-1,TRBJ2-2,ASSEAGRAGELF
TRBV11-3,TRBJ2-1,ASSLEQGGYNEQF
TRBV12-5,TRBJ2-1,ASGLDIEYDNEQF
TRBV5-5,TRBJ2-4,ASSVLQGYIQY
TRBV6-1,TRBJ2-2,ASTGTGVGAGELF
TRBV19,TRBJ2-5,ASSIGTGTQETQY
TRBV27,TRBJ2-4,ASWRGGAKNIQY
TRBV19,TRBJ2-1,ASSIRGLPNSNEQF
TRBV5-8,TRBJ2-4,ASSPYRGPGLAKNIQY